This TCR beta chain was recovered during a study of blood T cells in healthy people across ages. General study points: Donor CMV infection status was unknown, possibly confounding age-related changes in expanded clonotypes.

As regards this clonotype: Its antigen is undetermined.

The CDR3 runs to 15 residues. The germline gives CDR1 SGHVS, CDR2 FQNEAQ. Trimming pared 5 bases from V and 0 bases from J, leaving 13 bases between. The use of a sample-barcoded 5' primer and a J-beta primer mix characterized a second PCR of about 6 to 12 cycles. The study obtained at least 3 million CDR3-containing paired-end reads from every sample. MiXCR, run by TCRdb on the 5' RACE reads, gives a single entry per CDR3 protein. Of over 950,000 distinct CDR3 sequences in the sample, under 40% were seen once. This chain connects TRBV7-8 to TRBJ1-1; D gene uncertain. The sequencing input was blood. This TCR came from a man between 18 and 29 years old in good health. The CDR3 region is CASSPERIVNTEAFF. The CDR3 DNA reads as TGTGCCAGCAGCCCAGAGCGGATTGTGAACACTGAAGCTTTCTTT.